Listed below are T cell receptor beta chains from one sample, sequenced in a study of technical replicates of blood from a handful of donors. Clones were read by immunoSEQ multiplex PCR, and TCRdb kept only the in-frame ones, dropping some. The repertoire holds some 80,000 clones, with approximately 94% as singletons. The specimen sequenced was T cells isolated from PBMCs. Every receptor here comes from a human donor in good health. Each CDR3 is given with its conserved first and last residue. The D gene is left open where the match is weak. Clone sizes are given selectively: once, few, many, or a class where the clone is expanded.

>TRBJ1-5|TRBV28|TRBD1|.
CASSTTGVRPQHF
TGTGCCAGCAGTACCACAGGGGTTCGGCCCCAGCATTTT
>TRBJ1-5|TRBV6-5|TRBD1|.
CASSYRQGDQPQHF
TGTGCCAGCAGTTACCGACAGGGCGATCAGCCCCAGCATTTT
>TRBJ2-3|TRBV19|TRBD2|.
CASSTEREKLWADTQYF
TGTGCCAGTAGTACTGAGCGGGAGAAACTTTGGGCAGATACGCAGTATTTT
>TRBJ2-5|TRBV11-2|.|.
CASSAGGLEQETQYF
TGTGCCAGCAGCGCTGGAGGACTGGAGCAAGAGACCCAGTACTTC
>TRBJ2-5|TRBV30|TRBD2|.
CAWSVLAGDETQYF
TGTGCCTGGAGTGTACTAGCGGGAGACGAGACCCAGTACTTC
>TRBJ2-3|TRBV19|TRBD2|.
CASSIDPAGLGSDTQYF
TGTGCCAGTAGTATAGACCCGGCGGGACTAGGGTCAGATACGCAGTATTTT
>TRBJ2-4|TRBV6-5|.|few
CASSYSYAKNIQYF
TGTGCCAGCAGTTACTCATATGCCAAAAACATTCAGTACTTC
>TRBJ2-3|TRBV11-3|TRBD2|.
CASSRTSGGGTQYF
TGTGCCAGCAGCCGGACTAGCGGGGGGGGTACGCAGTATTTT
>TRBJ2-7|TRBV27|.|.
CASQLSPGSYEQYF
TGTGCCAGTCAACTCTCCCCCGGTTCCTACGAGCAGTACTTC
>TRBJ1-5|TRBV7-2|.|few
CASSYVGGGNQPQHF
TGTGCCAGCAGCTACGTAGGAGGGGGCAATCAGCCCCAGCATTTT
>TRBJ2-2|TRBV4-1|TRBD2|.
CASSQLGLAGFTGELFF
TGCGCCAGCAGCCAACTGGGACTAGCAGGCTTTACCGGGGAGCTGTTTTTT
>TRBJ1-2|TRBV6-5|.|.
CASSYLGEGYTF
TGTGCCAGCAGTTACCTGGGAGAGGGCTACACCTTC
>TRBJ1-4|TRBV28|.|.
CASSPPRGIGEKLFF
TGTGCCAGCAGTCCGCCTCGGGGGATTGGGGAAAAACTGTTTTTT
>TRBJ2-1|TRBV5-4|TRBD2|.
CASSLAGAGEGREQFF
TGTGCCAGCAGCTTGGCCGGCGCGGGGGAGGGTCGTGAGCAGTTCTTC
>TRBJ2-1|TRBV19|TRBD2|.
CASFGGAEVEQFF
TGTGCCAGTTTCGGGGGGGCAGAGGTTGAGCAGTTCTTC
>TRBJ2-7|TRBV28|TRBD2|.
CASRFSGREGHEQYF
TGTGCCAGCCGTTTTAGCGGGAGGGAAGGGCACGAGCAGTACTTC
>TRBJ1-2|TRBV30|TRBD1|.
CAWTPGTGFYGYTF
TGTGCCTGGACCCCCGGGACAGGGTTCTATGGCTACACCTTC
>TRBJ2-7|TRBV6-1|.|few
CASVSSPVYEQYF
TGTGCCAGCGTATCGTCCCCCGTCTACGAGCAGTACTTC
>TRBJ2-7|TRBV7-9|.|.
CASSLIASSYEQYF
TGTGCCAGCAGCTTAATAGCGAGCTCCTACGAGCAGTACTTC
>TRBJ1-1|TRBV27|.|.
CASSPLGERGTEAFF
TGTGCCAGCAGTCCCTTAGGGGAGCGGGGTACTGAAGCTTTCTTT
>TRBJ2-7|TRBV10-2|.|.
CASRDSSSYEQYF
TGCGCCAGCCGGGACTCAAGCTCCTACGAGCAGTACTTC
>TRBJ2-1|TRBV30|TRBD2|.
CAWSTDRTSGSYNEQFF
TGTGCCTGGAGCACCGACCGGACTAGCGGGAGTTACAATGAGCAGTTCTTC
>TRBJ2-1|TRBV21-1|.|.
CASSKFAGASYNEQFF
TGTGCCAGCAGCAAATTCGCGGGGGCATCCTACAATGAGCAGTTCTTC
>TRBJ2-1|TRBV11-3|TRBD2|.
CASSPGTSGRFLSSYNEQFF
TGTGCCAGCAGCCCGGGGACTAGCGGGAGGTTCCTTAGCTCCTACAATGAGCAGTTCTTC
>TRBJ2-2|TRBV28|.|.
CASSSGQNTGELFF
TGTGCCAGCAGTTCGGGACAAAACACCGGGGAGCTGTTTTTT
>TRBJ1-2|TRBV5-1|TRBD1|.
CASSWPGQNYGYTF
TGCGCCAGCAGCTGGCCGGGACAGAACTATGGCTACACCTTC
>TRBJ2-7|TRBV6-5|.|.
CASSNYRELHEQYF
TGTGCCAGCAGTAATTACAGGGAACTTCACGAGCAGTACTTC
>TRBJ2-7|TRBV11-2|TRBD2|.
CASSSIKREAGYEQYF
TGTGCCAGCAGCTCCATTAAGCGGGAGGCTGGCTACGAGCAGTACTTC
>TRBJ2-3|TRBV2|TRBD2|.
CASTRLAGGVDTQYF
TGTGCCAGCACGAGGTTAGCGGGAGGGGTGGATACGCAGTATTTT
>TRBJ2-2|TRBV6-5|.|once
CASSLVRGSGGELFF
TGTGCCAGCAGCTTAGTAAGGGGTTCGGGCGGGGAGCTGTTTTTT
>TRBJ2-7|TRBV29-1|TRBD1|once
CSVEGSKGTGTYEQYF
TGCAGCGTTGAAGGTTCGAAGGGGACAGGCACCTACGAGCAGTACTTC